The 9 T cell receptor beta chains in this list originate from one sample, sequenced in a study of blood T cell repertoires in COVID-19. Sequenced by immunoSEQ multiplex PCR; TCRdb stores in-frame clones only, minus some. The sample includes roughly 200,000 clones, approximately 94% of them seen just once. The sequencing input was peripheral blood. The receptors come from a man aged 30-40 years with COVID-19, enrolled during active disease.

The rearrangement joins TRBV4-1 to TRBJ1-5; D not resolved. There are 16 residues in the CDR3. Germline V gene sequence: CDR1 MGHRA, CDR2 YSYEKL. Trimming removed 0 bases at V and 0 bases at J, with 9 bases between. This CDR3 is CASSQDGGYSNQPQHF. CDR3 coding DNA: TGCGCCAGCAGCCAAGATGGCGGTTATAGCAATCAGCCCCAGCATTTT.

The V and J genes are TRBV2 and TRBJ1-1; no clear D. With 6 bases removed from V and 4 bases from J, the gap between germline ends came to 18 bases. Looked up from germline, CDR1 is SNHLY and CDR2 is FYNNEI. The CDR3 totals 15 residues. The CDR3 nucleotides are TGTGCCAGCAGGGCCGGTATTCCTAGAGGCACTGAAGCTTTCTTT. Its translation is CASRAGIPRGTEAFF.

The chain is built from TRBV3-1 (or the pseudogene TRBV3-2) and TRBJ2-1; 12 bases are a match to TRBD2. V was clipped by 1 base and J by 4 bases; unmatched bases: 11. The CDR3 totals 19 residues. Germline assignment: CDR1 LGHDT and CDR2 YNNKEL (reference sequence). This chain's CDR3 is CASSQGDRLAGEMYNEQFF. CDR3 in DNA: TGTGCCAGCAGCCAAGGGGACCGACTAGCGGGGGAAATGTACAATGAGCAGTTCTTC.

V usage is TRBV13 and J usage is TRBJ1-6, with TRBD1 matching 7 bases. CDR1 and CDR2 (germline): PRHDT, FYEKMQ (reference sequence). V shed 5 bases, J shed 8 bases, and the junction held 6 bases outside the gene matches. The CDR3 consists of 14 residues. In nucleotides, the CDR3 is TGTGCCAGCAGCACTCGACAGGGAGATTCACCCCTCCACTTT. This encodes CASSTRQGDSPLHF.

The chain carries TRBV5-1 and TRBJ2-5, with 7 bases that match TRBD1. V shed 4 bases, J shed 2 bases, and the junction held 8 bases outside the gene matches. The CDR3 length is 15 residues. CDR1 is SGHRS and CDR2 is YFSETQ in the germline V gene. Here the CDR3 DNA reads TGCGCCAGCAGCAACGACAGGGTGGATCAAGAGACCCAGTACTTC. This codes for CASSNDRVDQETQYF.

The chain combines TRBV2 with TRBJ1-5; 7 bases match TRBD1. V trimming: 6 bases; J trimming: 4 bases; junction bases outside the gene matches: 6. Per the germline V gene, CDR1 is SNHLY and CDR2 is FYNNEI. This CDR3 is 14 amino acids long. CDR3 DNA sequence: TGTGCCAGCAGGATGGACAGGCTGAATCAGCCCCAGCATTTT. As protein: CASRMDRLNQPQHF.

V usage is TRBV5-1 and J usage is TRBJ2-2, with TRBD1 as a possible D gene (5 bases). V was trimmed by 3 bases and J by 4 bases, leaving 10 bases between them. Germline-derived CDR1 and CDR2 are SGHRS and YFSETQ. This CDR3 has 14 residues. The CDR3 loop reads CASSSEQVTGELFF. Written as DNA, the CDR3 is TGCGCCAGCAGCTCCGAACAGGTCACCGGGGAGCTGTTTTTT.

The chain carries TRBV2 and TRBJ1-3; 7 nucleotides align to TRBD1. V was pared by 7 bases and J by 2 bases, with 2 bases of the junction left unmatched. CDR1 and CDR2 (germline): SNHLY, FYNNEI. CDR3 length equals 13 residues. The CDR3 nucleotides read TGTGCCAGCATAACAGGGGCTGGAAACACCATATATTTT. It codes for CASITGAGNTIYF.

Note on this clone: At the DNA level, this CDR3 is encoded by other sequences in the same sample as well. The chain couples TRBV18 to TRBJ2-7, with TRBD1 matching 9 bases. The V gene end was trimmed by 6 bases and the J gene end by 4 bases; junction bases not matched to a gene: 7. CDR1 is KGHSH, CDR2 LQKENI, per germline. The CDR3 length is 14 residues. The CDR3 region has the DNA TGTGCCAGCTCGCCGGGACAGGGTACTTACGAGCAGTACTTC. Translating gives CASSPGQGTYEQYF.